Listed here are 30 T cell receptor beta chains from one sample, sequenced in a study of siplizumab effects on memory and regulatory T cells. Method: immunoSEQ multiplex PCR; TCRdb's copy keeps in-frame clones and lacks some. The sample shows some 120,000 clones, roughly 95% of them seen only once. Sequenced: non-Treg CD4+ T cells sorted from blood. The receptor source for this set is a human donor in good health.

The rearrangement uses TRBV6-5 and TRBJ2-3, with D tentatively TRBD1 (6 bases). The CDR3 sequence is 12 residues long. Germline CDR1 and CDR2: MNHEY and SVGAGI. V gave up 6 bases and J gave up 8 bases, with 12 bases separating them. The CDR3 sequence: CASSAARGTQYF. The CDR3 nucleotides read TGTGCCAGCAGCGCTGCCAGGGGTACGCAGTATTTT.

CDR3 protein: CASSSRGWGYQETQYF. Here the CDR3 DNA reads TGTGCCAGCAGTTCCCGGGGCTGGGGGTACCAAGAGACCCAGTACTTC. The V and J genes are TRBV27 and TRBJ2-5, with D perhaps given as TRBD1 or TRBD2 (5 bases each). This CDR3 contains 16 residues. V was shortened by 4 bases and J by 0 bases, with 15 bases between the two germline ends. In germline, CDR1 is MNHEY, CDR2 SMNVEV (reference sequence).

This rearrangement joins TRBV7-9 to TRBJ2-1; 8 bases line up with TRBD2. CDR1 is SEHNR and CDR2 is FQNEAQ in the germline V gene (reference sequence). V dropped 2 bases and J dropped 0; count of bases not matched to a gene: 3. The CDR3 runs 16 residues. The CDR3 loop reads CASSLRAGVSYNEQFF. The CDR3 nucleotides are TGTGCCAGCAGCTTAAGAGCGGGGGTCTCCTACAATGAGCAGTTCTTC.

The rearrangement joins TRBV6-4 to TRBJ2-1; weak D call: TRBD1 (6 bases). Looked up from germline, CDR1 is MRHNA and CDR2 is SNTAGT. V shed 3 bases and J shed 9 bases, with 18 bases lying between them. The CDR3 length is 15 residues. The CDR3 reads CASSDGGRGVCEQFF. CDR3 nucleotides: TGTGCCAGCAGTGATGGGGGCAGGGGAGTTTGTGAGCAGTTCTTC.

The chain employs TRBV6-5 and TRBJ1-1; D unclear. CDR1 is MNHEY and CDR2 is SVGAGI in the germline V gene. CDR3 length: 15 amino acids. Trimming removed 0 bases at V and 4 bases at J, with 12 bases between. In DNA, the CDR3 is TGTGCCAGCAGTTACTCGAAGGGTACGGGCACTGAAGCTTTCTTT. It is translated as CASSYSKGTGTEAFF.

Regarding this clone: Mismatch with germline at one junction end may stem from a read error. This chain links TRBV7-2 with TRBJ2-5; 11 positions match TRBD2. This CDR3 spans 15 amino acids. Germline V gene sequence: CDR1 SGHTA, CDR2 FQGNSA. CDR3 nucleotides: TGTGCCAGCAGCCTAGCGGGGGGCACCCAAGAGACCCAGTACTTC. It is translated as CASSLAGGTQETQYF.

The chain has TRBV25-1 and TRBJ2-1, with 7 bases matching TRBD1. This CDR3 region has 14 residues. Germline CDR1 MGHDK, CDR2 SYGVNS. Germline trimming cut 5 bases from V and 8 bases from J; bases unmatched to any gene: 9. This chain's CDR3 is CASSTPRQGYEQFF. In DNA form, the CDR3 reads TGTGCCAGCAGTACCCCTCGACAGGGATATGAGCAGTTCTTC.

Written as DNA, the CDR3 is TGCGCCAGCAGCCAAGTCGGGACTAGCGGATTCACAGATACGCAGTATTTT. It codes for CASSQVGTSGFTDTQYF. The chain uses TRBV4-3 and TRBJ2-3, with TRBD2 matching over 11 bases. J lost 2 bases, V lost 1 base, and 5 bases had no gene match. There are 17 residues in the CDR3. Germline CDR1 is LGHNA and CDR2 is YSLEER.

The chain is built from TRBV5-1 and TRBJ1-2, with D unresolved. V lost 0 bases and J 1 base, leaving 7 bases between the germline ends. This CDR3 has 14 residues. Germline CDR1 reads SGHRS; CDR2 reads YFSETQ. The CDR3 spells CASSLEHLNYGYTF. The DNA of the CDR3 is TGCGCCAGCAGCTTGGAACATCTTAACTATGGCTACACCTTC.

The rearrangement uses TRBV7-9 and TRBJ1-3; the D gene is possibly TRBD1 (5 bases). This CDR3 spans 15 amino acids. Trimming took off 4 bases at V and 0 bases at J, with 10 bases between the two ends. Germline CDR1 SEHNR, CDR2 FQNEAQ (reference sequence). CDR3 loop: CASSSGGTSGNTIYF. CDR3 nucleotide sequence: TGTGCCAGCAGCTCCGGGGGGACCTCTGGAAACACCATATATTTT.

This sequence joins TRBV7-2 and TRBJ2-7; the D is unclear. CDR3 size: 15 residues. Germline CDR1 SGHTA, CDR2 FQGNSA. With 1 base removed from V and 2 bases from J, the gap between germline ends came to 12 bases. CDR3 in DNA: TGTGCCAGCAGCTTAGGTCGTGGGTCGACCTACGAGCAGTACTTC. It codes for CASSLGRGSTYEQYF.

The table lists this clone with a count of one. The chain has TRBV19 and TRBJ1-5, with TRBD1 as a possible D gene (5 bases). The V gene's germline CDR1 is LNHDA and CDR2 SQIVND (reference sequence). The CDR3 spans 15 residues. V was pared by 7 bases and J by 4 bases, with 17 bases between. The CDR3 nucleotides are TGTGCCAGTACTCGTGCCGGGGCCTCGAATCAGCCCCAGCATTTT. It yields the protein CASTRAGASNQPQHF.

V usage is TRBV7-3 and J usage is TRBJ2-5; D possibly corresponds to TRBD1 (5 bases). The CDR3 is made up of 15 amino acids. Germline V gene sequence: CDR1 SGHTA, CDR2 FQGTGA. V shed 1 base and J shed 0 bases, with 9 bases lying between them. The CDR3 here is CASSLIQGNQETQYF. DNA of the CDR3: TGTGCCAGCAGCTTAATTCAGGGAAACCAAGAGACCCAGTACTTC.

V usage is TRBV7-6 and J usage is TRBJ2-1, with 11 bases matching TRBD2. The CDR3 has 17 amino acids. CDR1 is SGHVS, CDR2 FNYEAQ, per germline. Trimming took 1 base from V and 7 from J; bases not matched to a gene: 9. The CDR3 reads CASSLGVSSGGANEQFF. CDR3 bases: TGTGCCAGCAGCTTAGGGGTTAGTAGCGGGGGGGCGAATGAGCAGTTCTTC.

The rearrangement links TRBV18 to TRBJ2-7, with 8 bases aligning to TRBD2. The V and J ends lost 8 bases and 2 bases, in that order; junction bases with no gene match: 8. From germline, CDR1 is KGHSH and CDR2 LQKENI. This CDR3 has 14 amino acids. The CDR3 reads CASRPAGGPYEQYF. The DNA of the CDR3 is TGTGCCAGCCGACCGGCGGGGGGCCCCTACGAGCAGTACTTC.

V usage is TRBV7-9 and J usage is TRBJ2-5, with D perhaps TRBD1 (5 bases). This CDR3 is 14 amino acids long. The germline V gene encodes CDR1 SEHNR and CDR2 FQNEAQ (reference sequence). Trimming removed 1 base at V and 1 base at J, with 7 bases between. For the CDR3, the DNA is TGTGCCAGCAGCTTAGGGACATCCCAAGAGACCCAGTACTTC. Translating gives CASSLGTSQETQYF.

The genes are TRBV25-1 and TRBJ2-7; D tentatively reads TRBD1 or TRBD2 (5 bases each). The germline V and J ends were trimmed by 4 bases and 2 bases, with 12 bases remaining between them. The germline gives CDR1 MGHDK, CDR2 SYGVNS. This CDR3 spans 14 amino acids. This CDR3 is CASSAGAGTYEQYF. The CDR3 DNA reads as TGTGCCAGCAGTGCTGGGGCGGGTACCTACGAGCAGTACTTC.

This clone came up once. The chain joins TRBV5-1 to TRBJ2-3; possibly TRBD2 for D (5 bases). CDR1 is SGHRS and CDR2 is YFSETQ in the germline V gene. V was shortened by 2 bases and J by 5 bases, with 15 bases between the two germline ends. This CDR3 spans 15 amino acids. CDR3 protein: CASSLASTVVDTQYF. CDR3 sequence (DNA): TGCGCCAGCAGCTTAGCTAGCACGGTAGTAGATACGCAGTATTTT.

The genes are TRBV7-2 and TRBJ1-2, with unresolved D. Trimming removed 5 bases from V and 4 bases from J, with 14 bases in between. This CDR3 has 14 residues. Germline V gene data show CDR1 as SGHTA and CDR2 as FQGNSA. This chain's CDR3 is CASSPRGGGYGYTF. The CDR3 coding sequence is TGTGCCAGCAGCCCCCGGGGAGGCGGCTATGGCTACACCTTC. The complete variable domain, with remaining parts taken from reference TRBV7-2 and TRBJ1-2, reads GAGVSQSPSNKVTEKGKDVELRCDPISGHTALYWYRQSLGQGLEFLIYFQGNSAPDKSGLPSDRFSAERTGGSVSTLTIQRTQQEDSAVYLCASSPRGGGYGYTFGSGTRLTVV.

The table lists this clone with a count of one. In DNA form, the CDR3 reads TGTGCCAGCAGTTTTTCCGACAGGGGTAACACTGAAGCTTTCTTT. Its translation is CASSFSDRGNTEAFF. This rearrangement joins TRBV28 to TRBJ1-1, with 8 nucleotides matching TRBD1. Germline V gene lookup returns CDR1 MDHEN and CDR2 SYDVKM. The length of the CDR3 is 15 residues. After removal of 3 bases from V and 2 bases from J, the junction contained 5 bases not matched to a gene.

This chain's CDR3 is CASSIPARGGETQYF. In DNA form, the CDR3 reads TGTGCCAGTAGTATACCAGCGCGAGGTGGAGAGACCCAGTACTTC. The chain recombines TRBV19 with TRBJ2-5; no definite D call. This CDR3 is built from 15 residues. Trimming removed 2 bases at V and 4 bases at J, with 14 bases between. The germline V gene has CDR1 LNHDA and CDR2 SQIVND (reference sequence).

V is TRBV11-2 and J is TRBJ1-6; TRBD1 aligns across 8 bases. The CDR3 spans 15 residues. With V trimmed by 5 bases and J by 10 bases, 10 bases remained unmatched. Germline loops: CDR1 SGHAT, CDR2 FQNNGV. The CDR3, as DNA: TGTGCCAGCAGCACAGGGGGACAGTTGAAATCACCCCTCCACTTT. This gives the protein CASSTGGQLKSPLHF.

The V and J genes are TRBV29-1 and TRBJ2-1; D is possibly TRBD1 (6 bases). The V end was cut by 7 bases, the J end by 4 bases, with 11 bases between. This CDR3 has 12 residues. The germline gives CDR1 SQVTM, CDR2 ANQGSEA. The CDR3 protein is CSAGQNYNEQFF. DNA of the CDR3: TGCAGCGCCGGACAGAATTACAATGAGCAGTTCTTC.

The rearrangement uses TRBV28 and TRBJ2-7; D gene ambiguous. Germline assignment: CDR1 MDHEN and CDR2 SYDVKM. CDR3 length: 12 residues. V lost 4 bases, J lost 5 bases, and 9 bases lay in between. The CDR3 bases are TGTGCCAGCAGTTCCCGACCCGACGAGCAGTACTTC. This gives the protein CASSSRPDEQYF.

J is TRBJ1-2 and V is TRBV10-3; unclear D gene. Trimming left V 2 bases short and J 6 bases short, with 13 bases between. Germline assignment: CDR1 ENHRY and CDR2 SYGVKD. The CDR3 runs to 14 residues. CDR3 nucleotides: TGTGCCATCAGTGAGGGGAGGGATAGGAATGGCTACACCTTC. It encodes CAISEGRDRNGYTF.

V and J are TRBV11-1 and TRBJ1-2; no clear D gene. The V end lost 1 base, the J end lost 6 bases, and 18 bases lay between the germline ends. The CDR3 has 16 amino acids. The germline CDR1 and CDR2 sequences are SGHAT and FQDESV (reference sequence). The CDR3 region has the DNA TGTGCCAGCAGCTTAGATTTTGGAGGAACCTTCGATGGCTACACCTTC. This codes for CASSLDFGGTFDGYTF.

The chain joins TRBV28 to TRBJ1-2, with TRBD1 matching 9 bases. The CDR3 is 14 residues long. The V gene's germline CDR1 is MDHEN and CDR2 SYDVKM. Trimming cost V 6 bases and J 5 bases; bases outside gene matches: 7. The CDR3, as DNA: TGTGCCAGCAGCACCTCCGACAGGGGGTATGGCTACACCTTC. The encoded protein is CASSTSDRGYGYTF.

The chain is built from TRBV7-3 and TRBJ2-3; D possibly corresponds to TRBD2 (5 bases). Germline CDR1 SGHTA, CDR2 FQGTGA. V was pared by 5 bases and J by 4 bases, with 13 bases between. CDR3 size: 14 residues. CDR3 nucleotide sequence: TGTGCCAGCAGCCCCCACGGGGTGGCAGATACGCAGTATTTT. Its translation is CASSPHGVADTQYF.

This clone showed up just once. This rearrangement joins TRBV7-2 to TRBJ2-5; 10 bases line up with TRBD2. CDR1 SGHTA and CDR2 FQGNSA come from the germline V gene. This CDR3 comprises 16 residues. V was clipped by 1 base and J by 7 bases; unmatched bases: 9. The CDR3: CASSLVSSGGSGTQYF. CDR3 coding DNA: TGTGCCAGCAGCTTAGTGTCTAGCGGGGGATCAGGGACCCAGTACTTC. Variable domain in full (rest from reference TRBV7-2 and TRBJ2-5): GAGVSQSPSNKVTEKGKDVELRCDPISGHTALYWYRQSLGQGLEFLIYFQGNSAPDKSGLPSDRFSAERTGGSVSTLTIQRTQQEDSAVYLCASSLVSSGGSGTQYFGPGTRLLVL.

This rearrangement joins TRBV7-2 to TRBJ2-3; 15 bases fit TRBD2. V trimming: 0 bases; J trimming: 2 bases; junction bases outside the gene matches: 12. This CDR3 spans 21 amino acids. Germline V CDR1 and CDR2: SGHTA, FQGNSA. The CDR3 reads CASSLAMGLAGGRGHTDTQYF. In DNA, the CDR3 is TGTGCCAGCAGCTTAGCCATGGGACTAGCGGGGGGCCGGGGGCACACAGATACGCAGTATTTT.